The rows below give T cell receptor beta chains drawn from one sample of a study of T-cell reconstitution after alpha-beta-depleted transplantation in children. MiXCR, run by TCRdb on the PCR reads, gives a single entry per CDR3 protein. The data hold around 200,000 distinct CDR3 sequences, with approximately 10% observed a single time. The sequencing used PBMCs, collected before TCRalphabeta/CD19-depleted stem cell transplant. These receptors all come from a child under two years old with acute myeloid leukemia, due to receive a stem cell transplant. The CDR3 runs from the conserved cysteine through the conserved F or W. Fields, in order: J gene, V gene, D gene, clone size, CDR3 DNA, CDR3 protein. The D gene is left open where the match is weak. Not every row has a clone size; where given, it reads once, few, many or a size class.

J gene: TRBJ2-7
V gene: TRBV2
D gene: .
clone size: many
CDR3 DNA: TGTGCCAGCAGTGGGCGTAGCGCCTCCTACGAGCAGTACTTC
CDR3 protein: CASSGRSASYEQYF

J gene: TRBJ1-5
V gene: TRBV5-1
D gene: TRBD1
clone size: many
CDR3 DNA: TGTGCCAGCAGCTTAGGGACAGGGGACAATCAGCCCCAGCATTTT
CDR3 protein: CASSLGTGDNQPQHF

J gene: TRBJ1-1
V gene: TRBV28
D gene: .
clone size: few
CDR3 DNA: TGTGCCAGCACCCACGGGGGCGGCACTGAAGCTTTCTTT
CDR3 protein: CASTHGGGTEAFF

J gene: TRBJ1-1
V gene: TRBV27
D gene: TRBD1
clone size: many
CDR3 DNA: TGTGCCAGCAGTTCGACAGGGAGGGGGGACACTGAAGCTTTCTTT
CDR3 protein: CASSSTGRGDTEAFF

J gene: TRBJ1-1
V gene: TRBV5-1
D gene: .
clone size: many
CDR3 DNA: TGCGCCAGCAGCTTCCAGCAGGGGAGCGGTGAAGCTTTCTTT
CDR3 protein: CASSFQQGSGEAFF

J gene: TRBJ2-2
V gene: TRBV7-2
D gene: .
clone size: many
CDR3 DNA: TGTGCCAGCAGCTTAGGGGTCTACAAAACCGGGGAGCTGTTTTTT
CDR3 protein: CASSLGVYKTGELFF

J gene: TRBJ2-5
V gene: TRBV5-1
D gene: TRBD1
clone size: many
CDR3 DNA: TGCGCCAGCAGCTCCGGACAGGGCGGGACCCAGTACTTC
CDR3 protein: CASSSGQGGTQYF

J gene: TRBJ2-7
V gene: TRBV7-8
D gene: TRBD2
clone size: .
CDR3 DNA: TGTGCCAGCAGCTATAGACTAGCGGGAGGCTACGAGCAGTACTTC
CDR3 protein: CASSYRLAGGYEQYF

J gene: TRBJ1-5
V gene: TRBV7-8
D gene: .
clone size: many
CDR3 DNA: TGTGCCAGCAGCTTAGAAAGACAGGGCAATCAGCCCCAGCATTTT
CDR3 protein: CASSLERQGNQPQHF

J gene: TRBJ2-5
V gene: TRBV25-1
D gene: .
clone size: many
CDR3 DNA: TGTGCCAGCAGGAGAGGTGGGCAAGAGACCCAGTACTTC
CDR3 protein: CASRRGGQETQYF

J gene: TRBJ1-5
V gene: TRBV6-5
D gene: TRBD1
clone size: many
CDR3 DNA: TGTGCCAGCAGACGGGACAGGAGCTATAGCAATCAGCCCCAGCATTTT
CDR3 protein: CASRRDRSYSNQPQHF

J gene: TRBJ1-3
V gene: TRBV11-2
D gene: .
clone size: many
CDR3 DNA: TGTGCCAGCAGCTTAGATGAATCAACCGCCATATATTTT
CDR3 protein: CASSLDESTAIYF

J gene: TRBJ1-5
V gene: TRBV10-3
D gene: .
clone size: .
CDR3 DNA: TGTGCCATCAGCCAGGGGTATAGCAATCAGCCCCAGCATTTT
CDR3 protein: CAISQGYSNQPQHF

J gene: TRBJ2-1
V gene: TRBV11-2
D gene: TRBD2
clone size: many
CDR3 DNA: TGTGCCAGCAGCTTAGATTGGGCTAGCGGGTTTAGCTCCTACAATGAGCAGTTCTTC
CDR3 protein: CASSLDWASGFSSYNEQFF

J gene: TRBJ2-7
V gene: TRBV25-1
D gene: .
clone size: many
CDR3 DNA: TGTGCCAGCGCCATCAACTCCTACGAGCAGTACTTC
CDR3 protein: CASAINSYEQYF

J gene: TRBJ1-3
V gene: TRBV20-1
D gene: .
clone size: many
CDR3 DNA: TGCAGTGCTAGATGGGGGCCTGGAAACACCATATATTTT
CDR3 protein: CSARWGPGNTIYF

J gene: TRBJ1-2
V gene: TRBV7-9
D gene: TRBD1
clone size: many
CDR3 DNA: TGTGCCAGCAGCTTAACCGGGACAGTTGGCTACACCTTC
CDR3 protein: CASSLTGTVGYTF

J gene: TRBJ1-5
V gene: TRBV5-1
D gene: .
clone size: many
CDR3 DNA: TGCGCCAGCAGCTTGGAGGGTTTACGCAATCAGCCCCAGCATTTT
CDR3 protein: CASSLEGLRNQPQHF

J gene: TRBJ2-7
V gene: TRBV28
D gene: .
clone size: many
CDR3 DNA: TGTGCCAGCAGTTTATGGGCGGCCGCCGAGCAGTACTTC
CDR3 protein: CASSLWAAAEQYF

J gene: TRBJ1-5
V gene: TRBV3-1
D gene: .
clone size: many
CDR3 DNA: TGTGCCAGCAGCCAAGGAATCGCCAAGCCCCAGCATTTT
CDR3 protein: CASSQGIAKPQHF

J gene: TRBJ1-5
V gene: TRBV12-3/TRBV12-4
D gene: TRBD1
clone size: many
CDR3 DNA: TGTGCCAGCACTATTCCGGGACAGGGGCAGCCCCAGCATTTT
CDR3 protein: CASTIPGQGQPQHF

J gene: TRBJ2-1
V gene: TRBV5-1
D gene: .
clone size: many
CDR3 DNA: TGCGCCAGCCGGGTTACGGACTACAATGAGCAGTTCTTC
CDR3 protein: CASRVTDYNEQFF

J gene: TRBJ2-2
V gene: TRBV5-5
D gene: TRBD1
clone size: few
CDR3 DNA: TGTGCCAGCAGCCGAGGGACAGGGGCGAACACCGGGGAGCTGTTTTTT
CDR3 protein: CASSRGTGANTGELFF

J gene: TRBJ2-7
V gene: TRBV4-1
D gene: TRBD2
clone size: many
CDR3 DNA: TGCGCCAGCAGCCAAGGACTAGCGCGAGTTTTGCACGAGCAGTACTTC
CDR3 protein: CASSQGLARVLHEQYF

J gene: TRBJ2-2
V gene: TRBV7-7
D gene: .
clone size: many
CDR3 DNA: TGTGCCAGCAGCTTCGGACAACGGAACACCGGGGAGCTGTTTTTT
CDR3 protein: CASSFGQRNTGELFF

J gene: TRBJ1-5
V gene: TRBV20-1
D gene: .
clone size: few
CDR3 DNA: TGCAGTGCTAGGATTGTGGGCAATCAGCCCCAGCATTTT
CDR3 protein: CSARIVGNQPQHF

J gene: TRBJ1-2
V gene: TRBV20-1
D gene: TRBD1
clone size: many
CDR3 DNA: TGCAGTGCTAGGAACAGGGGGCGTTTTGGCTACACCTTC
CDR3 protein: CSARNRGRFGYTF

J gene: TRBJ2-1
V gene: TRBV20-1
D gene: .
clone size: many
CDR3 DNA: TGCAGTGCTAGAGATAAGGGGATTGAGCAGTTCTTC
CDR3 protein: CSARDKGIEQFF

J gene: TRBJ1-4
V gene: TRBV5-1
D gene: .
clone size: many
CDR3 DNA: TGCGCCAGCAGCCCTGTGGTGGGACCTAATGAAAAACTGTTTTTT
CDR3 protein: CASSPVVGPNEKLFF

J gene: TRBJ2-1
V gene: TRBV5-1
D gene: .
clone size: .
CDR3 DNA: TGCGCCAGCAGCTTGGCCGGGACAAACTCCTACAATGAGCAGTTCTTC
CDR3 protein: CASSLAGTNSYNEQFF

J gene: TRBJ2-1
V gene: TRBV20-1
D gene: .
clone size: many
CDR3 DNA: TGCAGTGCTAGAGGACTAGTAGTACAGTTCTTC
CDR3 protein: CSARGLVVQFF

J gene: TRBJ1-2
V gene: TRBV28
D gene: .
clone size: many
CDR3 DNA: TGTGCCAGCAGTTTGGTCGGACGGGCAATCGGTGGCTACACCTTC
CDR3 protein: CASSLVGRAIGGYTF

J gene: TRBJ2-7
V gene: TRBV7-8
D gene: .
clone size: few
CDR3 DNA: TGTGCCAGCAGCTTAGGGGAGGAGTACGAGCAGTACTTC
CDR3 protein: CASSLGEEYEQYF

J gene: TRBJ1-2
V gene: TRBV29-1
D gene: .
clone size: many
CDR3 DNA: TGCAGCGTTGTGGGGGCACCTAACTATGGCTACACCTTC
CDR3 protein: CSVVGAPNYGYTF

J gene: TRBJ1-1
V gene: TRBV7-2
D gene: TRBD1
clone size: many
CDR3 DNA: TGTGCCAGCAGCTTGAGACAGGGGATCACTGAAGCTTTCTTT
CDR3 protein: CASSLRQGITEAFF

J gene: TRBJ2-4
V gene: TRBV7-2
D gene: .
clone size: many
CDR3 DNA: TGTGCCAGCAGCTTAGAATTGGGCAAAAACATTCAGTACTTC
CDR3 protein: CASSLELGKNIQYF

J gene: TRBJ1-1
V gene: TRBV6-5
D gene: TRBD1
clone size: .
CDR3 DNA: TGTGCCAGCAGTTCTACCAGGGGGGCGGCGGACACTGAAGCTTTCTTT
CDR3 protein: CASSSTRGAADTEAFF

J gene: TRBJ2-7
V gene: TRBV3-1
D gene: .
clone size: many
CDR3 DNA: TGTGCCAGCAGCCACAGAAACATGGGGATCTACGAGCAGTACTTC
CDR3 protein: CASSHRNMGIYEQYF

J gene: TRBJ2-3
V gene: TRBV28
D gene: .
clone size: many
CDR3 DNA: TGTGCCAGCAGTTCCCCTCAGTTCGATACGCAGTATTTT
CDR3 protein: CASSSPQFDTQYF

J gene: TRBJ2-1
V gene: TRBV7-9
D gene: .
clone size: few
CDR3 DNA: TGTGCCAGCAGCCCTAAAACCCGGTCCCAATCCAATGAGCAGTTCTTC
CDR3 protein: CASSPKTRSQSNEQFF

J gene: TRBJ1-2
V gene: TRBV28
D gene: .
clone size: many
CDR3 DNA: TGTGCCAGCAGCCCCCCCGGGAGAGGAGGGTACTATGGCTACACCTTC
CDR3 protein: CASSPPGRGGYYGYTF

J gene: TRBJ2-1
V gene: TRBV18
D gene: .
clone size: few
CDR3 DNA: TGTGCCAGCTCACCGCTTAGGAACGGGGGAGCCAATGAGCAGTTCTTC
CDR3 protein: CASSPLRNGGANEQFF

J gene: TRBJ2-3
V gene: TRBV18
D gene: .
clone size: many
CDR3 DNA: TGTGCCAGCTCACCAACGAGAGATACGCAGTATTTT
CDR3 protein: CASSPTRDTQYF

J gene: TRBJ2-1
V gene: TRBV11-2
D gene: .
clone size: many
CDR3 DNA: TGTGCCAGCAGCTTAGGACAGATCAATGAGCAGTTCTTC
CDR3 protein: CASSLGQINEQFF

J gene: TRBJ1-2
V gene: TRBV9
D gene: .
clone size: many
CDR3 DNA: TGTGCCAGCAGCGCGGGACACTATGGCTACACCTTC
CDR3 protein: CASSAGHYGYTF

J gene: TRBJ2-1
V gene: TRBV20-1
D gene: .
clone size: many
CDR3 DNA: TGCAGTGCGTTCGTCCCCCTAGCGAGAGGATACAATGAGCAGTTCTTC
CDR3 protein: CSAFVPLARGYNEQFF